Below, 30 T cell receptor beta chains from the same sample are listed, as sequenced in a study of blood T cell repertoires in COVID-19. Sequencing used immunoSEQ multiplex PCR; TCRdb keeps in-frame clones, though not all of them. The table shows some 340,000 clones, with roughly four fifths occurring only once. The sequenced material came from PBMCs or T cells enriched from blood (not recorded which). The receptor set was obtained from a woman aged 45-65 years who had recovered from COVID-19.

The chain recombines TRBV5-1 with TRBJ2-7, with 8 positions matching TRBD2. V shed 4 bases and J 3 bases; nucleotides not matched to a gene: 15. The CDR3 totals 17 residues. Per the germline V gene, CDR1 is SGHRS and CDR2 is YFSETQ. For the CDR3, the DNA is TGCGCCAGCAGCCGGGATGGGGGGCAGCGGGAGTACTACGAGCAGTACTTC. Translation: CASSRDGGQREYYEQYF.

This sequence joins TRBV11-2 and TRBJ1-4; D remains ambiguous. The CDR3 is 14 amino acids. Trimming cost V 3 bases and J 5 bases, with 10 bases left between them. Per germline, CDR1 SGHAT and CDR2 FQNNGV. CDR3 nucleotides: TGTGCCAGCAGCTTGGAGGGAAGGAATGAAAAACTGTTTTTT. Its protein is CASSLEGRNEKLFF. The full variable domain, in which reference TRBV11-2 and TRBJ1-4 provide the parts outside the CDR3, is EAGVAQSPRYKIIEKRQSVAFWCNPISGHATLYWYQQILGQGPKLLIQFQNNGVVDDSQLPKDRFSAERLKGVDSTLKIQPAKLEDSAVYLCASSLEGRNEKLFFGSGTQLSVL.

V gene TRBV6-1 combines with J gene TRBJ2-7; D is perhaps TRBD1 (5 bases). Germline CDR1 reads MNHNS; CDR2 reads SASEGT. V was shortened by 3 bases and J by 5 bases, with 14 bases between the two germline ends. The CDR3 has 14 residues. CDR3 residues: CASSEGWQGDEQYF. CDR3 nucleotide sequence: TGTGCCAGCAGTGAGGGTTGGCAGGGTGACGAGCAGTACTTC.

The V and J genes are TRBV5-4 and TRBJ2-2; 8 nucleotides align to TRBD1. Germline assignment: CDR1 SGHNT and CDR2 YYREEE (reference sequence). The V gene end was trimmed by 2 bases and the J gene end by 5 bases; junction bases not matched to a gene: 5. The CDR3 is 15 residues long. The CDR3 loop is CASSFGQGRTGELFF. Here the CDR3 DNA reads TGTGCCAGCAGCTTTGGACAGGGCAGAACCGGGGAGCTGTTTTTT.

The V and J genes are TRBV30 and TRBJ1-5; D is unclear. Germline V gene sequence: CDR1 GTSNPN, CDR2 SVGIG (reference sequence). V was clipped by 0 bases and J by 0 bases, with 9 bases between them. This CDR3 is 15 amino acids long. CDR3 nucleotides: TGTGCCTGGAGTGTACACTCAGGTAGCAATCAGCCCCAGCATTTT. It translates to CAWSVHSGSNQPQHF.

The gene calls are TRBV7-9 and TRBJ1-1, with D unresolved. This CDR3 spans 13 amino acids. The germline gives CDR1 SEHNR, CDR2 FQNEAQ (reference sequence). Between the trimmed V and J ends, which lost 0 bases and 1 base, there was a span of 3 bases. The CDR3: CASSLAQNTEAFF. The DNA for the CDR3 is TGTGCCAGCAGCTTAGCCCAGAACACTGAAGCTTTCTTT.

This chain uses TRBV7-3 with TRBJ2-1, with 10 bases lining up with TRBD2. V gave up 1 base and J gave up 7 bases; unmatched junction bases: 16. In germline, CDR1 is SGHTA, CDR2 FQGTGA. This CDR3 has 19 amino acids. The CDR3 reads CASSLMATTQRGGVNEQFF. The CDR3 DNA is TGTGCCAGCAGCTTAATGGCTACGACCCAGCGGGGGGGCGTAAATGAGCAGTTCTTC. The whole variable domain, remainder taken from reference TRBV7-3 and TRBJ2-1, is GAGVSQTPSNKVTEKGKYVELRCDPISGHTALYWYRQSLGQGPEFLIYFQGTGAADDSGLPNDRFFAVRPEGSVSTLKIQRTERGDSAVYLCASSLMATTQRGGVNEQFFGPGTRLTVL.

V and J are TRBV7-6 and TRBJ2-3, with 7 bases lining up with TRBD1. Germline CDR1 reads SGHVS; CDR2 reads FNYEAQ. The CDR3 has 14 residues. With V trimmed by 5 bases and J by 6 bases, 8 bases remained unmatched. The CDR3 nucleotides are TGTGCCAGCAGCCGCGCAGGGGGTCGGGATACGCAGTATTTT. This codes for CASSRAGGRDTQYF.

The V gene is TRBV29-1, the J gene TRBJ2-3, with a possible D match to TRBD2 (7 bases). With 7 bases removed from V and 4 bases from J, the gap between germline ends came to 18 bases. Per germline, CDR1 SQVTM and CDR2 ANQGSEA. CDR3 length: 14 amino acids. In nucleotides, the CDR3 is TGCAGCGGGCAAGGGGGGGAGTCCCCAGATACGCAGTATTTT. Its protein is CSGQGGESPDTQYF.

The chain recombines TRBV5-1 with TRBJ1-5; 8 nucleotides agree with TRBD1. There are 14 residues in the CDR3. V was pared by 0 bases and J by 5 bases, with 1 base of the junction left unmatched. Germline V CDR1 and CDR2: SGHRS, YFSETQ. CDR3 loop: CASSLETGDQPQHF. CDR3 sequence (DNA): TGCGCCAGCAGCTTGGAGACAGGGGATCAGCCCCAGCATTTT.

CDR3 nucleotide sequence: TGTGCCAGCAGCTTAGGACTAGCGGGGGGGCTGCGCACAGATACGCAGTATTTT. Amino acid sequence: CASSLGLAGGLRTDTQYF. The rearrangement uses TRBV11-3 and TRBJ2-3; 14 bases are a match to TRBD2. With 1 base clipped from V and 1 base from J, the junction kept 4 bases outside the gene matches. There are 18 residues in the CDR3. CDR1 and CDR2 (germline): SGHNT, YENEEA.

CDR3 loop: CASSVSRGEGGEKLFF. In nucleotides, the CDR3 is TGCGCCAGCAGCGTTTCCCGGGGGGAGGGGGGCGAAAAACTGTTTTTT. V gene TRBV4-1 combines with J gene TRBJ1-4; maybe TRBD1 (6 bases). This CDR3 comprises 16 residues. In germline, CDR1 is MGHRA, CDR2 YSYEKL. V was cut by 5 bases and J by 8 bases, with 21 bases left in between.

The V call is TRBV7-6, the J call TRBJ1-2, with D tentatively TRBD1 (6 bases). V lost 5 bases to trimming and J lost 5 bases, with 15 bases between them. This CDR3 region has 14 residues. Germline V CDR1 and CDR2: SGHVS, FNYEAQ. CDR3 residues: CASSPETGPYGYTF. The CDR3 DNA follows: TGTGCCAGCAGCCCGGAGACAGGACCTTATGGCTACACCTTC.

This chain links TRBV6-2 or TRBV6-3 with TRBJ1-1; D ambiguous. V lost 6 bases and J lost 1, with 9 bases in between. The CDR3 has 13 amino acids. CDR1 and CDR2 (germline): MNHEY, SVGEGT. CDR3 sequence: CASSQTRNTEAFF. In DNA form, the CDR3 reads TGTGCCAGCAGCCAGACAAGGAACACTGAAGCTTTCTTT.

The chain recombines TRBV2 with TRBJ2-7; 7 nucleotides agree with TRBD1. The germline V gene has CDR1 SNHLY and CDR2 FYNNEI. The trim removed 4 bases at V and 2 bases at J, leaving 2 bases unmatched. The CDR3 extends over 13 amino acids. CDR3 sequence (DNA): TGTGCCAGCAGTGGGGGACAGCCCTACGAGCAGTACTTC. This gives the protein CASSGGQPYEQYF.

CDR3 sequence reads: CASSRGGTNTGELFF. For the CDR3, the DNA is TGTGCCAGCAGCCGGGGGGGGACTAACACCGGGGAGCTGTTTTTT. This chain uses TRBV11-3 with TRBJ2-2; 8 bases fit TRBD2. J was trimmed by 2 bases and V by 5 bases; bases with no gene match: 4. The CDR3 extends over 15 amino acids. Germline CDR1 reads SGHNT; CDR2 reads YENEEA.

The chain is built from TRBV7-9 and TRBJ1-2; 10 bases align to TRBD1. The CDR3 covers 16 residues. V was clipped by 7 bases and J by 4 bases; unmatched bases: 12. Germline CDR1 is SEHNR and CDR2 is FQNEAQ (reference sequence). CDR3 protein: CASTPTGGSLGYGYTF. Here the CDR3 DNA reads TGTGCCAGCACCCCGACAGGGGGCTCTCTAGGCTATGGCTACACCTTC. Full variable domain (rest looked up from reference TRBV7-9 and TRBJ1-2): DTGVSQNPRHKITKRGQNVTFRCDPISEHNRLYWYRQTLGQGPEFLTYFQNEAQLEKSRLLSDRFSAERPKGSFSTLEIQRTEQGDSAMYLCASTPTGGSLGYGYTFGSGTRLTVV.

This chain links TRBV4-3 with TRBJ2-7; 8 bases are a match to TRBD2. The CDR3 covers 17 residues. The V gene's germline CDR1 is LGHNA and CDR2 YSLEER. Losses at the gene ends were 1 base for V and 0 bases for J; bases not matched to a gene: 8. CDR3 sequence: CASSQVGPGGASYEQYF. CDR3 DNA: TGCGCCAGCAGCCAAGTTGGGCCGGGGGGGGCCTCCTACGAGCAGTACTTC.

The V gene is TRBV19, the J gene TRBJ2-1; 9 bases agree with TRBD2. CDR1 and CDR2 from the germline V gene are LNHDA and SQIVND (reference sequence). The CDR3 extends over 14 amino acids. The ends lost 6 bases at V and 2 bases at J; junction bases unmatched: 2. The CDR3 region is CASRGGGAYNEQFF. DNA of the CDR3: TGTGCCAGTAGAGGCGGGGGGGCCTACAATGAGCAGTTCTTC.

The chain uses TRBV5-1 and TRBJ1-1, with D possibly TRBD1 on 5 matching bases. Looked up from germline, CDR1 is SGHRS and CDR2 is YFSETQ. V dropped 4 bases and J dropped 2 bases, with 15 bases sitting between them. The CDR3 covers 15 residues. The CDR3 nucleotides are TGCGCCAGCAGCCGGCAGCCAGGGCCTAACACTGAAGCTTTCTTT. Residues: CASSRQPGPNTEAFF.

This rearrangement joins TRBV30 to TRBJ1-5, with 7 positions matching TRBD1. With V trimmed by 2 bases and J by 3 bases, 7 bases remained unmatched. Germline assignment: CDR1 GTSNPN and CDR2 SVGIG (reference sequence). This CDR3 contains 15 residues. The CDR3 spells CAWSIRGQLNQPQHF. For the CDR3, the DNA is TGTGCCTGGAGTATAAGGGGACAGCTCAATCAGCCCCAGCATTTT.

The rearrangement uses TRBV6-5 and TRBJ1-5, with 7 nucleotides matching TRBD1. CDR1 is MNHEY, CDR2 SVGAGI, per germline. Trimming at V came to 4 bases and at J to 4 bases, leaving 4 bases not matched to a gene. The CDR3 loop spans 14 amino acids. This CDR3 is CASSLQTGNQPQHF. DNA of the CDR3: TGTGCCAGCAGTTTGCAGACAGGGAATCAGCCCCAGCATTTT.

This chain uses TRBV12-3 or TRBV12-4 with TRBJ1-2; no reliable D call. This CDR3 is built from 13 residues. V gave up 2 bases and J gave up 5 bases, with 9 bases separating them. CDR3 sequence: CASSLRRTYGYTF. The DNA of the CDR3 is TGTGCCAGCAGTTTACGTAGGACTTATGGCTACACCTTC.

This clone was seen a few times. The V gene is TRBV5-1, the J gene TRBJ2-5, with D maybe TRBD1 (6 bases). V lost 7 bases, J lost 2 bases, and 15 bases lay in between. This CDR3 spans 14 amino acids. Germline V CDR1 and CDR2: SGHRS, YFSETQ. The CDR3 protein is CASSRDIAQETQYF. The CDR3 nucleotides are TGCGCCAGCTCCAGGGACATTGCGCAAGAGACCCAGTACTTC.

V is TRBV5-5 and J is TRBJ2-1; 7 bases are shared with TRBD1. Germline values: CDR1 SGHKS, CDR2 YYEKEE (reference sequence). The CDR3 extends over 14 amino acids. V lost 4 bases, J lost 7 bases, and 8 bases stayed unmatched. CDR3 DNA sequence: TGTGCCAGCAGCCGCGGACAGGTGGTTAATGAGCAGTTCTTC. The encoded protein is CASSRGQVVNEQFF.

This clone has only a few counts. Other DNA sequences in this sample translate to the same CDR3. The chain links TRBV7-2 to TRBJ2-1, with a weak D call TRBD2 (5 bases). This CDR3 comprises 15 residues. Per the germline V gene, CDR1 is SGHTA and CDR2 is FQGNSA. The ends were cut back, 3 bases at V and 0 bases at J, with 9 bases in the middle. CDR3 loop: CASSLAGSSYNEQFF. The CDR3 nucleotides are TGTGCCAGCAGCTTGGCGGGTAGCTCCTACAATGAGCAGTTCTTC. Combining the CDR3 with reference TRBV7-2 and TRBJ2-1 gives the whole variable domain GAGVSQSPSNKVTEKGKDVELRCDPISGHTALYWYRQSLGQGLEFLIYFQGNSAPDKSGLPSDRFSAERTGGSVSTLTIQRTQQEDSAVYLCASSLAGSSYNEQFFGPGTRLTVL.

The chain joins TRBV7-2 to TRBJ2-3, with D hard to call. Germline V gene data show CDR1 as SGHTA and CDR2 as FQGNSA. CDR3 length: 13 residues. V lost 5 bases and J lost 6, with 12 bases in between. CDR3 DNA: TGTGCCAGCAGCCCACCCTTAGTGGATACGCAGTATTTT. This translates into CASSPPLVDTQYF.

The chain joins TRBV5-1 to TRBJ2-5, with D perhaps matching TRBD2 (6 bases). V gave up 4 bases and J gave up 5 bases, with 15 bases separating them. Germline CDR1 and CDR2: SGHRS and YFSETQ. The CDR3 consists of 14 residues. CDR3 region: CASSPGLLQETQYF. CDR3 sequence (DNA): TGCGCCAGCAGCCCGGGACTTCTCCAGGAGACCCAGTACTTC.

J is TRBJ1-2 and V is TRBV4-3; 7 bases agree with TRBD1. Germline values: CDR1 LGHNA, CDR2 YSLEER. J lost 4 bases, V lost 0 bases, and 5 bases had no gene match. This CDR3 has 15 residues. CDR3 sequence reads: CASSQDWDSRYGYTF. The DNA for the CDR3 is TGCGCCAGCAGCCAAGATTGGGACAGCCGCTATGGCTACACCTTC.

This chain's CDR3 is CASSARDREKTQYF. In nucleotides, the CDR3 is TGTGCCAGCAGTGCCCGGGACAGGGAAAAGACCCAGTACTTC. The V and J genes are TRBV6-2 or TRBV6-3 and TRBJ2-5; TRBD1 agrees at 9 bases. The germline CDR1 and CDR2 sequences are MNHEY and SVGEGT. The CDR3 totals 14 residues. Trimming removed 5 bases from V and 6 bases from J; junction bases left unmatched: 7.